These T cell receptor beta chains were read from a single sample in a study of shared clonotypes between healthy human individuals. Using immunoSEQ multiplex PCR, the repertoire was profiled, and TCRdb retains in-frame clones only, with some absent. Of 2.3 million or so clones listed, 93% were seen once; the top ten hold around 0.4%. The source material was naive CD4+ T cells from PBMCs. The receptor source for this set is a man aged 18 to 29 in good health. Some clones in this sample may be carry-over from other donors' samples. Both conserved end residues are part of each CDR3. The order of the fields is J gene, V gene, clone size, D gene, CDR3 protein, CDR3 DNA. A D gene is named only where the DNA matches it firmly. Size tells how often a clone was seen (once, few, many) or the class of an expanded clone, and some rows leave it out.

TRBJ2-7,TRBV11-2,-,-,CASSGPSTYEQYF,TGTGCCAGCAGCGGTCCCAGCACCTACGAGCAGTACTTC
TRBJ2-7,TRBV19,once,-,CASSIPGLYEQYF,TGTGCCAGTAGTATTCCCGGTCTATACGAGCAGTACTTC
TRBJ2-5,TRBV5-6,-,TRBD1,CASSHPRTGGYQETQYF,TGTGCCAGCAGCCACCCGAGGACAGGGGGCTACCAAGAGACCCAGTACTTC
TRBJ2-1,TRBV11-2,-,TRBD2,CASSPLRASGRHEQFF,TGTGCCAGCAGCCCATTGAGGGCTAGCGGGAGGCATGAGCAGTTCTTC
TRBJ2-1,TRBV5-1,-,-,CASSVGDPSYNEQFF,TGCGCCAGCAGTGTGGGAGATCCCTCCTACAATGAGCAGTTCTTC
TRBJ2-5,TRBV6-6,-,-,CASSLAWETQYF,TGTGCCAGCAGCCTCGCCTGGGAGACCCAGTACTTC
TRBJ2-7,TRBV28,-,-,CASAPWGNSYEQYF,TGTGCCAGCGCACCGTGGGGAAACTCCTACGAGCAGTACTTC
TRBJ2-7,TRBV5-1,-,-,CASRAGPAYEQYF,TGCGCCAGCAGGGCGGGGCCAGCCTACGAGCAGTACTTC
TRBJ2-1,TRBV27,-,TRBD2,CASSSTLTSGDQFF,TGTGCCAGCAGTTCCACCCTGACTAGCGGGGACCAGTTCTTC
TRBJ2-1,TRBV9,-,-,CASSVATRGGSYNEQFF,TGTGCCAGCAGCGTAGCTACTAGGGGTGGAAGCTACAATGAGCAGTTCTTC
TRBJ2-5,TRBV7-6,-,-,CASSLGSAGRETQYF,TGTGCCAGCAGCTTAGGTAGCGCCGGAAGAGAGACCCAGTACTTC
TRBJ2-1,TRBV6-6,-,TRBD1,CASRYYRDRGLNEQFF,TGTGCCAGCAGGTACTACCGGGACAGGGGTCTCAATGAGCAGTTCTTC
TRBJ2-2,TRBV5-1,-,TRBD1,CASSFDRGTGGELFF,TGCGCCAGCAGCTTTGACAGGGGAACAGGCGGGGAGCTGTTTTTT
TRBJ1-5,TRBV30,few,-,CAWSGDLDQPQHF,TGTGCCTGGAGTGGGGATTTGGATCAGCCCCAGCATTTT
TRBJ2-3,TRBV28,-,TRBD2,CASPGLAGEVPDTQYF,TGTGCCAGCCCGGGACTAGCGGGAGAGGTTCCAGATACGCAGTATTTT
TRBJ2-1,TRBV30,-,-,CAWFRDSGDNEQFF,TGTGCCTGGTTCCGGGACTCCGGGGACAATGAGCAGTTCTTC
TRBJ1-4,TRBV28,-,-,CASSPTGRSTNEKLFF,TGTGCCAGCAGTCCAACCGGACGGTCAACTAATGAAAAACTGTTTTTT
TRBJ2-3,TRBV7-9,-,-,CASSFGMRSEGTDTQYF,TGTGCCAGCAGCTTCGGGATGCGTTCCGAGGGCACAGATACGCAGTATTTT
TRBJ1-2,TRBV18,-,-,CASSPEGLLINYGYTF,TGTGCCAGCTCACCCGAGGGACTCCTTATTAACTATGGCTACACCTTC